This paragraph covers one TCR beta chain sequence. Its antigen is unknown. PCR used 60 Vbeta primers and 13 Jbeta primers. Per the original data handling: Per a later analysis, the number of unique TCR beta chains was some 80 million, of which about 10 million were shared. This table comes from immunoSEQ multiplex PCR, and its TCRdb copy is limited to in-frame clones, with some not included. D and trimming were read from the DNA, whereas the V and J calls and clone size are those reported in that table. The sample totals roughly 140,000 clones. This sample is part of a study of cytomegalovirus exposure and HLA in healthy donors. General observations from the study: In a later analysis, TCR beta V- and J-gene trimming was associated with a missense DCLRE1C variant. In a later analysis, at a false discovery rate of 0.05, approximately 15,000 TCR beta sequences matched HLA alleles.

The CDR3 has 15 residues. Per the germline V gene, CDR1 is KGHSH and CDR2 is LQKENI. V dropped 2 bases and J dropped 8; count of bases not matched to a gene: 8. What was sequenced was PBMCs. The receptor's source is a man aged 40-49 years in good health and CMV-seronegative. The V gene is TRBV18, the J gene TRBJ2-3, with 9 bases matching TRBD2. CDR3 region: CASSPMAGGTGTQYF. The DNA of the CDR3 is TGTGCCAGCTCACCAATGGCGGGGGGGACTGGTACGCAGTATTTT.